A selection of T cell receptor beta chains follows, all from one sample in a study of blood T cell repertoires in COVID-19. TCRdb's copy holds only in-frame clones and misses some; the assay was immunoSEQ multiplex PCR. The sample has fewer than 300,000 clones, 80% to 90% seen once. Material for sequencing was peripheral blood. Receptors were obtained from a woman aged 45-65 years who had recovered from COVID-19. CDR3s include the opening cysteine and the closing phenylalanine or tryptophan. A D gene is named only where the DNA matches it firmly. Size is stated for part of the rows, as once, few or many counts, or as a class when the clone is expanded.

>TRBJ1-5|NA|TRBD1|TRBV19
CASSILGTGSNKQPQHF
TGTGCCAGTAGTATACTGGGGACAGGGAGCAATAAACAGCCCCAGCATTTT
>TRBJ1-4|NA|NA|TRBV7-9
CASSREGFSEKLFF
TGTGCCAGCAGCCGGGAGGGGTTTAGTGAAAAACTGTTTTTT
>TRBJ2-1|NA|NA|TRBV5-1
CASSGGPTPHEQFF
TGCGCCAGCAGCGGAGGGCCAACTCCCCATGAGCAGTTCTTC
>TRBJ2-3|NA|NA|TRBV18
CASSNYRDPRDTQYF
TGTGCCAGCTCAAACTACAGGGACCCCAGAGATACGCAGTATTTT
>TRBJ1-5|NA|NA|TRBV4-3
CASSQEFPSFNQPQHF
TGCGCCAGCAGCCAAGAATTTCCCAGTTTCAATCAGCCCCAGCATTTT
>TRBJ2-5|NA|TRBD1|TRBV29-1
CSVEGYYRGQETQYF
TGCAGCGTTGAAGGATACTACAGGGGCCAAGAGACCCAGTACTTC
>TRBJ2-3|NA|TRBD1|TRBV24-1
CATSDTTGDITSTDTQYF
TGTGCCACCAGCGACACGACAGGGGACATTACTAGCACAGATACGCAGTATTTT
>TRBJ2-2|NA|TRBD1|TRBV19
CASSRTGIDTGELFF
TGTGCCAGTAGCCGGACAGGGATCGACACCGGGGAGCTGTTTTTT
>TRBJ2-2|NA|NA|TRBV19
CASSIGTGNFAGELFF
TGTGCCAGTAGTATAGGTACAGGGAATTTCGCCGGGGAGCTGTTTTTT
>TRBJ2-7|NA|NA|TRBV7-9
CASTTGQGGSTYEQYF
TGTGCCAGCACCACCGGACAGGGAGGGAGTACCTACGAGCAGTACTTC
>TRBJ1-2|NA|TRBD1|TRBV7-9
CASSLVGTGGSGYTF
TGTGCCAGCAGCTTAGTCGGGACAGGGGGCTCTGGCTACACCTTC
>TRBJ2-1|NA|NA|TRBV25-1
CASRIGGARNEQFF
TGTGCCAGCAGAATAGGGGGGGCTCGGAATGAGCAGTTCTTC
>TRBJ2-3|NA|NA|TRBV7-3
CASSLMSGRSTDTQYF
TGTGCCAGCAGCTTAATGAGTGGTAGAAGCACAGATACGCAGTATTTT
>TRBJ2-3|NA|TRBD2|TRBV20-1
CSASLAGVTSTDTQYF
TGCAGTGCTAGTCTAGCGGGGGTAACTAGCACAGATACGCAGTATTTT
>TRBJ1-1|NA|NA|TRBV19
CASRPERGTNTEAFF
TGTGCCAGTAGACCCGAACGGGGAACGAACACTGAAGCTTTCTTT
>TRBJ2-7|NA|NA|TRBV7-3
CASSYGGPSYEQYF
TGTGCCAGCAGCTACGGTGGGCCCTCCTACGAGCAGTACTTC
>TRBJ2-3|NA|NA|TRBV6-5
CASTPDSSDTQYF
TGTGCCAGCACCCCCGACAGTTCAGATACGCAGTATTTT
>TRBJ2-1|NA|TRBD2|TRBV5-1
CASSLSGGSYNEQFF
TGCGCCAGCAGCTTGAGCGGGGGCTCCTACAATGAGCAGTTCTTC
>TRBJ1-3|NA|NA|TRBV19
CASSRGGTVGNTIYF
TGTGCCAGTAGCCGGGGAGGGACGGTGGGAAACACCATATATTTT
>TRBJ2-7|NA|TRBD2|TRBV5-6
CASSFWTSGGPPYEQYF
TGTGCCAGCAGCTTCTGGACTAGCGGGGGGCCCCCCTACGAGCAGTACTTC
>TRBJ2-2|NA|TRBD2|TRBV19
CASSFGGGANTGELFF
TGTGCCAGTAGTTTCGGGGGAGGGGCGAACACCGGGGAGCTGTTTTTT
>TRBJ1-2|NA|TRBD1|TRBV4-1
CASSQGQPGQLTNYGYTF
TGCGCCAGCAGCCAAGGTCAACCGGGACAGCTGACTAACTATGGCTACACCTTC
>TRBJ1-1|NA|NA|TRBV21-1
CASSQKLGTALNTEAFF
TGTGCCAGCAGCCAAAAATTAGGGACAGCTTTAAACACTGAAGCTTTCTTT
>TRBJ2-7|once|NA|TRBV5-6
CASSLWSRGSYEQYF
TGTGCCAGCAGCTTGTGGTCAAGGGGGTCCTACGAGCAGTACTTC
>TRBJ2-5|NA|TRBD1|TRBV24-1
CATSHWTGVVETQYF
TGTGCCACCAGCCACTGGACAGGGGTTGTGGAGACCCAGTACTTC
>TRBJ2-5|few|NA|TRBV5-1
CASSLEHLQETQYF
TGCGCCAGCAGCTTGGAGCACCTCCAAGAGACCCAGTACTTC
>TRBJ2-3|NA|TRBD2|TRBV7-2
CASSLGTSGVDTQYF
TGTGCCAGCAGCTTAGGGACTAGCGGGGTAGATACGCAGTATTTT
>TRBJ1-4|NA|TRBD1|TRBV19
CASSPREQGTNEKLFF
TGTGCCAGTAGTCCTAGAGAACAGGGGACTAATGAAAAACTGTTTTTT
>TRBJ2-2|once|TRBD1|TRBV6-2/TRBV6-3
CASSFRRDRVNTGELFF
TGTGCCAGCAGTTTCCGCCGGGACAGGGTGAACACCGGGGAGCTGTTTTTT
>TRBJ2-1|NA|TRBD2|TRBV28
CASRLAGEVYNEQFF
TGTGCCAGCAGACTAGCGGGAGAGGTGTACAATGAGCAGTTCTTC
>TRBJ1-5|NA|NA|TRBV3-1/TRBV3-2
CASSQEGVQPQHF
TGTGCCAGCAGCCAAGAAGGGGTACAGCCCCAGCATTTT
>TRBJ2-1|NA|NA|TRBV6-1
CASSDLYYSGLSYNEQFF
TGTGCCAGCAGTGACCTTTACTATAGCGGACTCTCCTACAATGAGCAGTTCTTC
>TRBJ2-2|NA|TRBD1|TRBV24-1
CATSYRTRQGNTGELFF
TGTGCCACCAGTTATCGAACGCGACAGGGGAACACCGGGGAGCTGTTTTTT
>TRBJ1-6|few|NA|TRBV7-9
CASSQGSELGPLHF
TGTGCCAGCAGCCAGGGGAGCGAGCTCGGGCCCCTCCACTTT
>TRBJ1-1|NA|NA|TRBV4-2
CASSQAAGDWMNTEAFF
TGTGCCAGCAGCCAAGCGGCAGGGGATTGGATGAACACTGAAGCTTTCTTT
>TRBJ2-3|NA|TRBD1|TRBV24-1
CATSALRQGGTDTQYF
TGTGCCACCAGTGCCCTCAGACAGGGGGGCACAGATACGCAGTATTTT
>TRBJ2-5|NA|TRBD1|TRBV6-6
CASSYGTGQETQYF
TGTGCCAGCAGTTACGGGACAGGCCAAGAGACCCAGTACTTC
>TRBJ1-1|NA|NA|TRBV13
CASSIPAGRGNTEAFF
TGTGCCAGCAGCATACCAGCAGGGCGTGGGAACACTGAAGCTTTCTTT
>TRBJ2-1|NA|TRBD1|TRBV5-8
CASSLVWGTVLDEQFF
TGTGCCAGCAGCTTGGTGTGGGGGACAGTTCTCGATGAGCAGTTCTTC
>TRBJ2-7|NA|NA|TRBV19
CASSPAGLREQYF
TGTGCCAGTAGCCCGGCTGGGCTCCGGGAGCAGTACTTC
>TRBJ2-1|NA|TRBD2|TRBV3-1/TRBV3-2
CASSQRGGSNEQFF
TGTGCCAGCAGCCAACGGGGGGGGTCGAATGAGCAGTTCTTC
>TRBJ1-2|NA|NA|TRBV6-5
CASSYSFGADSYGYTF
TGTGCCAGCAGTTACTCATTTGGGGCAGACAGTTATGGCTACACCTTC